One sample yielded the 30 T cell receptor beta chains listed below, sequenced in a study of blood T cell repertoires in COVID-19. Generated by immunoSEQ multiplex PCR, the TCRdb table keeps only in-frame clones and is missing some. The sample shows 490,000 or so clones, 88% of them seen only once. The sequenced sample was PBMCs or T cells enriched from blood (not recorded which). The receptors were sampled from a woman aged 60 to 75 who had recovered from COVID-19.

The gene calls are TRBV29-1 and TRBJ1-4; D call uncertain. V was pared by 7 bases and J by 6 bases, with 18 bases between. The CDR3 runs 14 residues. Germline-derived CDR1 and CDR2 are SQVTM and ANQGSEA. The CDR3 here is CSARGTGEDEKLFF. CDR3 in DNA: TGCAGCGCTAGAGGTACCGGTGAGGATGAAAAACTGTTTTTT.

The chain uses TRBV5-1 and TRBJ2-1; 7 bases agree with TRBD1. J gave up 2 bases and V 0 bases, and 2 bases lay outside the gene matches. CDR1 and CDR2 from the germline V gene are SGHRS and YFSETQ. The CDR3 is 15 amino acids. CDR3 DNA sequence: TGCGCCAGCAGCTTGGGAACAGGGGCCTACAATGAGCAGTTCTTC. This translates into CASSLGTGAYNEQFF.

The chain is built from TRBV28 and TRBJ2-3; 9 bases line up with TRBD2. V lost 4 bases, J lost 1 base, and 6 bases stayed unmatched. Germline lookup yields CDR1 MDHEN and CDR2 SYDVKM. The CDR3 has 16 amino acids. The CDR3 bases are TGTGCCAGCAGTTCCGCTCGGACTAGCGGCACAGATACGCAGTATTTT. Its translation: CASSSARTSGTDTQYF. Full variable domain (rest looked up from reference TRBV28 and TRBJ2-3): DVKVTQSSRYLVKRTGEKVFLECVQDMDHENMFWYRQDPGLGLRLIYFSYDVKMKEKGDIPEGYSVSREKKERFSLILESASTNQTSMYLCASSSARTSGTDTQYFGPGTRLTVL.

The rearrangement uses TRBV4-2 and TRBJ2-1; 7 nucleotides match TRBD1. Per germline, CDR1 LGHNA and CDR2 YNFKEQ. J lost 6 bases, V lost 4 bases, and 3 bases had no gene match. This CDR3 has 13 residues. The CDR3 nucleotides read TGTGCCAGCAGCCTATACAGGGGCAATGAGCAGTTCTTC. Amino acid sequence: CASSLYRGNEQFF.

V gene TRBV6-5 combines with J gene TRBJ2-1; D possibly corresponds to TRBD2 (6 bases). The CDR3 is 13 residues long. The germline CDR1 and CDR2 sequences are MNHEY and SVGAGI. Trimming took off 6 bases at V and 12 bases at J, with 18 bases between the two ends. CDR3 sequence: CASSPTGGVVQFF. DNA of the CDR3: TGTGCCAGCAGCCCGACCGGGGGTGTTGTGCAGTTCTTC.

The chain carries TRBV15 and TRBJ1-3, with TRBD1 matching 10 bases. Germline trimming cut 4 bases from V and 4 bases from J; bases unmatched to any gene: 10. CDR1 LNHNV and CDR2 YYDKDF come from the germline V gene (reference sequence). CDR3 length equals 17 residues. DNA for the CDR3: TGTGCCACCAGCATTCCTCCGGGACAGGGGACCGGAAACACCATATATTTT. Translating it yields CATSIPPGQGTGNTIYF.

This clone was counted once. CDR3 loop: CASSWAGGNTEAFF. In DNA, the CDR3 is TGCGCCAGCAGCTGGGCGGGGGGGAACACTGAAGCTTTCTTT. This chain uses TRBV5-1 with TRBJ1-1, with D tentatively TRBD1 (5 bases). Germline CDR1 SGHRS, CDR2 YFSETQ. Trimming cost V 3 bases and J 1 base, with 10 bases left between them. The CDR3 is 14 residues long.

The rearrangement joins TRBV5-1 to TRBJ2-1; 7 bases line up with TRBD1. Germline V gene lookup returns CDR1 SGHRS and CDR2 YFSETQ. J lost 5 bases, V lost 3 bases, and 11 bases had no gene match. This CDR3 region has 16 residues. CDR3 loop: CASSSPRDRPNNEQFF. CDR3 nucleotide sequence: TGCGCCAGCAGCTCCCCCCGGGACAGACCAAACAATGAGCAGTTCTTC. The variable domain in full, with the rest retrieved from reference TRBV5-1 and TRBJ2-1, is KAGVTQTPRYLIKTRGQQVTLSCSPISGHRSVSWYQQTPGQGLQFLFEYFSETQRNKGNFPGRFSGRQFSNSRSEMNVSTLELGDSALYLCASSSPRDRPNNEQFFGPGTRLTVL.

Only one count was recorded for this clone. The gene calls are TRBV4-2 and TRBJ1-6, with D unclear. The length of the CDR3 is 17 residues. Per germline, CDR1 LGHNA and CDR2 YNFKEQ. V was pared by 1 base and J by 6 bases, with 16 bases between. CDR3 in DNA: TGTGCCAGCAGCCAAGTAGTATCCGGGATTGGTAATTCACCCCTCCACTTT. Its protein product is CASSQVVSGIGNSPLHF.

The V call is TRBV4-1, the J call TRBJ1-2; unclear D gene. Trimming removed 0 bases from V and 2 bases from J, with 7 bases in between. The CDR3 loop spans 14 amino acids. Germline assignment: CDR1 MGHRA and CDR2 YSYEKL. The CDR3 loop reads CASSQEVTNYGYTF. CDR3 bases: TGCGCCAGCAGCCAAGAGGTTACAAACTATGGCTACACCTTC.

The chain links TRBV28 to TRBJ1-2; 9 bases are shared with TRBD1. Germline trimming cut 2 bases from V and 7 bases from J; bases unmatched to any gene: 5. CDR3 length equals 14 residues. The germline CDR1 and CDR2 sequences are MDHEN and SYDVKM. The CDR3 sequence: CASSLGGQGRGYTF. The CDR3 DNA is TGTGCCAGCAGTTTAGGGGGACAGGGCCGTGGCTACACCTTC.

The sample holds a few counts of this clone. The CDR3 sequence: CASSSSGGGFTEAFF. CDR3 in DNA: TGTGCCAGCAGCTCCTCGGGGGGGGGCTTCACTGAAGCTTTCTTT. This chain links TRBV28 with TRBJ1-1, with TRBD1 as a possible D gene (6 bases). Trimming removed 6 bases at V and 4 bases at J, with 18 bases between. This CDR3 spans 15 amino acids. In germline, CDR1 is MDHEN, CDR2 SYDVKM.

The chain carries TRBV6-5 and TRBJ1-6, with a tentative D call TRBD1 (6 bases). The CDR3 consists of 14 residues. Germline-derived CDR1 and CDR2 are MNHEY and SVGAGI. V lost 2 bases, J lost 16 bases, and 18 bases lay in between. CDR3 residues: CASSYHETGQILHF. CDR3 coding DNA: TGTGCCAGCAGTTACCATGAGACAGGTCAGATTCTCCACTTT.

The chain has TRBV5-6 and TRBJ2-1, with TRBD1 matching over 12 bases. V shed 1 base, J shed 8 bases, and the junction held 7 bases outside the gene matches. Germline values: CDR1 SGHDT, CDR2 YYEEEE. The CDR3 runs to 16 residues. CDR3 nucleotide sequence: TGTGCCAGCAGCTTGTTGGGACAGGGGGCTGGAGATGAGCAGTTCTTC. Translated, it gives CASSLLGQGAGDEQFF.

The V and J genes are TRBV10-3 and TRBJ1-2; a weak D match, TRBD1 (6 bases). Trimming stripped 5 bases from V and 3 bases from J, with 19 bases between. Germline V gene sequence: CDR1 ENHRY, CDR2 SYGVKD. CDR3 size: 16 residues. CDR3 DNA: TGTGCCATCAGTTCCCCCGGGACAACAGGGCACTATGGCTACACCTTC. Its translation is CAISSPGTTGHYGYTF.

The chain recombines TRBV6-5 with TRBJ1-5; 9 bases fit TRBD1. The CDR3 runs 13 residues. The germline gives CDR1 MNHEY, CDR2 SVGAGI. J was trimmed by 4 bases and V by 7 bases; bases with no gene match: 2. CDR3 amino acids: CASMDRGNQPQHF. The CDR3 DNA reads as TGTGCCAGCATGGACAGGGGAAATCAGCCCCAGCATTTT.

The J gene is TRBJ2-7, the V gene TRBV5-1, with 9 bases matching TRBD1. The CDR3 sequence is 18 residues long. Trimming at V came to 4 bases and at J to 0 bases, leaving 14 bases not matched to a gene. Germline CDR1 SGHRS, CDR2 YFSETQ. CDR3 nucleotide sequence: TGCGCCAGCAGCCTACCTCCGGGACAGGGATTTAGCTCCTACGAGCAGTACTTC. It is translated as CASSLPPGQGFSSYEQYF.

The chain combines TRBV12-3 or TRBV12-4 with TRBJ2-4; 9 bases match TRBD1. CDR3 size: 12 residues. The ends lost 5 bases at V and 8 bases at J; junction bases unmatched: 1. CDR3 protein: CASSRQGDIQYF. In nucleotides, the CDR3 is TGTGCCAGCAGTAGACAGGGGGACATTCAGTACTTC.

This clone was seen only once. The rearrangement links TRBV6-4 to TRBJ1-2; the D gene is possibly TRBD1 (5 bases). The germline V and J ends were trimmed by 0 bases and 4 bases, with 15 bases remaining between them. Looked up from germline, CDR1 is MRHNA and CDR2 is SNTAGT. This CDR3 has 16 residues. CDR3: CASSDSSLRGIYGYTF. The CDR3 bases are TGTGCCAGCAGTGACTCCAGTCTTAGGGGTATCTATGGCTACACCTTC.

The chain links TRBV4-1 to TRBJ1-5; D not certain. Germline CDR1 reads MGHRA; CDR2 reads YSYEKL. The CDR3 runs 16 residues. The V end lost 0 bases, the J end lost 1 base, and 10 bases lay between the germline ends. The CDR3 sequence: CASSQESFESNQPQHF. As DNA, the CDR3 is TGCGCCAGCAGCCAAGAAAGCTTCGAGAGCAATCAGCCCCAGCATTTT.

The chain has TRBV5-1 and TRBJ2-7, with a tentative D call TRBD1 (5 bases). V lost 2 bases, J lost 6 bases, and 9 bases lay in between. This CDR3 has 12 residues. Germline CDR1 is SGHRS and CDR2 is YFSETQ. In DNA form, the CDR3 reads TGCGCCAGCAGCTTAAAGGGGTTCGAGCAGTACTTC. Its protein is CASSLKGFEQYF.

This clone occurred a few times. The CDR3 DNA reads TGTGCCACCAGTGAGTTTAGCACCGGGGAGCTGTTTTTT. Translating gives CATSEFSTGELFF. The chain recombines TRBV24-1 with TRBJ2-2; no clear D. Germline V gives CDR1 KGHDR, CDR2 SFDVKD. The CDR3 is made up of 13 amino acids. V was cut by 4 bases and J by 4 bases, with 6 bases left in between.

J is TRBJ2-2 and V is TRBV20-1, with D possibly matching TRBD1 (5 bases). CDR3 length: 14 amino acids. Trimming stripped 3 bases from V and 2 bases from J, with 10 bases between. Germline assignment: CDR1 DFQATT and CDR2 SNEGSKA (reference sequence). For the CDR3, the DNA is TGCAGTGCTAGTACAGGATCAAACACCGGGGAGCTGTTTTTT. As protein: CSASTGSNTGELFF.

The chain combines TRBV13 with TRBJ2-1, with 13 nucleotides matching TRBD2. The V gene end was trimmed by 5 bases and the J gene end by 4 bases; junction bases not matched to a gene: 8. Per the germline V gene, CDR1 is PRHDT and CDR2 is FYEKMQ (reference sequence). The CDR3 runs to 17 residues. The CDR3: CASSPPGLAGPYNEQFF. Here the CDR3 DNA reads TGTGCCAGCAGCCCCCCGGGACTAGCGGGGCCATACAATGAGCAGTTCTTC.

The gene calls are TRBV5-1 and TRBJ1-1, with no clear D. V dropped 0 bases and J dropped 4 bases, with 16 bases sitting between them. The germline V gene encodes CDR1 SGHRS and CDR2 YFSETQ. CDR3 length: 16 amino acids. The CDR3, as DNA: TGCGCCAGCAGCTTGGAGTTTGCGCGGAAAGGCACTGAAGCTTTCTTT. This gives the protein CASSLEFARKGTEAFF.

The CDR3 nucleotides read TGTGCCTGGAACAGGGGGGAAAACAATGAGCAGTTCTTC. The encoded protein is CAWNRGENNEQFF. The gene calls are TRBV30 and TRBJ2-1; 8 positions agree with TRBD1. The germline V gene encodes CDR1 GTSNPN and CDR2 SVGIG (reference sequence). J gave up 5 bases and V 4 bases, and 4 bases lay outside the gene matches. This CDR3 is built from 13 residues.

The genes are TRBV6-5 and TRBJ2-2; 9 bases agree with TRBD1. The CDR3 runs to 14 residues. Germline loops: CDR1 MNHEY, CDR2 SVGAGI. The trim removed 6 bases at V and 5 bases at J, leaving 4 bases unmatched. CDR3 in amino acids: CASRGQGRTGELFF. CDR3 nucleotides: TGTGCCAGCAGAGGACAGGGGAGGACCGGGGAGCTGTTTTTT.

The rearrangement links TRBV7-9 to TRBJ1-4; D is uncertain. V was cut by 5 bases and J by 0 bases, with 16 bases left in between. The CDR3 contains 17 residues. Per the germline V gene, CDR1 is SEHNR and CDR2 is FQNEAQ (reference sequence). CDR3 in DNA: TGTGCCAGCAGCCCTCCCGGAGGCCGGGCAACTAATGAAAAACTGTTTTTT. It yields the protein CASSPPGGRATNEKLFF.

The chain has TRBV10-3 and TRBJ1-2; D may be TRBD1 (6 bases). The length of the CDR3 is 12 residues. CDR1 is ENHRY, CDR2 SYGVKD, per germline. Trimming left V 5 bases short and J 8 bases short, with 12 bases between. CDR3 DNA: TGTGCCATCAGTTTACTCCAGGGGGGCTACACCTTC. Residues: CAISLLQGGYTF.

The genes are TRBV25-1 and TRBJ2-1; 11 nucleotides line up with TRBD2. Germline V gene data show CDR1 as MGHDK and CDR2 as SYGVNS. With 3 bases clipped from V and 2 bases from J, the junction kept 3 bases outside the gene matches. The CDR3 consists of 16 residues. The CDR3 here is CASSEASGGPYNEQFF. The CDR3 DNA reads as TGTGCCAGCAGTGAGGCTAGCGGGGGGCCCTACAATGAGCAGTTCTTC.